A single sample is the source of the 27 T cell receptor beta chains below, sequenced in a study of blood T cells in healthy people across ages. Next came a second PCR, run for 7 to 11 cycles, which used a sample-barcoded 5' primer along with a J-beta primer mix. TCRdb recomputed calls from the 5' RACE reads with MiXCR, one row per CDR3 protein. The sample includes about a million distinct CDR3 sequences, roughly 48% seen only once; the top ten take about an eighth. Sequencing was performed on blood. Every receptor here comes from a man aged 25-45 years in good health.

The chain uses TRBV7-2 and TRBJ2-5; a weak D match, TRBD2 (5 bases). The CDR3 sequence is 14 residues long. V lost 3 bases, J lost 5 bases, and 13 bases lay in between. Germline values: CDR1 SGHTA, CDR2 FQGNSA. This chain's CDR3 is CASSFWTARETQYF. CDR3 nucleotides: TGTGCCAGCAGCTTTTGGACTGCCCGGGAGACCCAGTACTTC.

The chain couples TRBV29-1 to TRBJ1-2; a possible D gene is TRBD1 (6 bases). Trimming stripped 3 bases from V and 3 bases from J, with 8 bases between. The CDR3 consists of 12 residues. Germline CDR1 is SQVTM and CDR2 is ANQGSEA. The CDR3 sequence: CSVDDRHYGYTF. CDR3 nucleotide sequence: TGCAGCGTTGATGACAGGCACTATGGCTACACCTTC.

This chain connects TRBV20-1 to TRBJ1-5, with unresolved D. Germline-derived CDR1 and CDR2 are DFQATT and SNEGSKA (reference sequence). This CDR3 region has 16 residues. V was trimmed by 0 bases and J by 3 bases, leaving 15 bases between them. The CDR3: CSARDPKGGYNQPQHF. DNA for the CDR3: TGCAGTGCTAGAGATCCGAAGGGAGGATACAATCAGCCCCAGCATTTT.

A note on this clonotype: Possible read error: a much larger clone is one base away. This chain connects TRBV20-1 to TRBJ1-2; 7 nucleotides line up with TRBD1. This CDR3 contains 15 residues. V shed 5 bases, J shed 6 bases, and the junction held 15 bases outside the gene matches. The V gene's germline CDR1 is DFQATT and CDR2 SNEGSKA (reference sequence). Here the CDR3 DNA reads TGCAGTGCTCCGAGTCGACAGGGAGGTCGCGATGGCTACACCTTC. It is translated as CSAPSRQGGRDGYTF.

Concerning this clonotype itself: A much larger clonotype is one base distant, so this may be a read error. The chain couples TRBV4-2 to TRBJ1-3; no firm D call. The CDR3 runs to 15 residues. Germline V gene lookup returns CDR1 LGHNA and CDR2 YNFKEQ. The DNA of the CDR3 is TGTGCCAGCAGCCAAGTGGATCCCTCTGGAAACACCACATATTTT. Amino acid sequence: CASSQVDPSGNTTYF.

The chain recombines TRBV9 with TRBJ2-1, with 8 bases fitting TRBD1. The length of the CDR3 is 15 residues. The V gene's germline CDR1 is SGDLS and CDR2 YYNGEE. Germline trimming cut 0 bases from V and 13 bases from J; bases unmatched to any gene: 12. The CDR3 bases are TGTGCCAGCAGCGTAGCCCCCGGACAGGGTGGGGATCAGTTCTTC. Protein sequence: CASSVAPGQGGDQFF.

The chain joins TRBV30 to TRBJ2-5; the D gene is possibly TRBD2 (6 bases). The DNA end favors TRBJ2-7, so the J call may be wrong. The CDR3 has 13 residues. Germline CDR1 and CDR2: GTSNPN and SVGIG (reference sequence). The CDR3 here is CAWTGGELVEQYF. In nucleotides, the CDR3 is TGTGCCTGGACAGGAGGGGAGCTTGTCGAGCAGTACTTC.

The chain couples TRBV5-1 to TRBJ2-5; D is unresolved. The V and J ends lost 0 bases and 11 bases respectively, with 17 bases between them. The CDR3 covers 14 residues. The V gene's germline CDR1 is SGHRS and CDR2 YFSETQ. The CDR3 spells CASSLAGPFASQYF. The CDR3 region has the DNA TGCGCCAGCAGCTTGGCCGGCCCCTTCGCGTCGCAGTACTTC.

This clonotype has more than one count but fewer than ten. The V gene is TRBV6-6, the J gene TRBJ1-4, with no clear D. The CDR3 has 14 residues. Trimming left V 2 bases short and J 4 bases short, with 8 bases between. The germline V gene has CDR1 MNHNY and CDR2 SVGAGI (reference sequence). CDR3 sequence: CASSYRPFNEKLFF. CDR3 sequence (DNA): TGTGCCAGCAGTTACAGGCCGTTTAATGAAAAACTGTTTTTT.

About this clonotype itself: A read error may explain this, as a much larger clone is one base away. The chain has TRBV3-1 and TRBJ2-5; TRBD2 matches at 10 bases. This CDR3 contains 13 residues. V lost 6 bases, J lost 5 bases, and 3 bases stayed unmatched. Germline CDR1 LGHDT, CDR2 YNNKEL (reference sequence). CDR3 residues: CASRRAGGETQYF. The CDR3 DNA reads as TGTGCCAGCAGACGAGCGGGGGGGGAGACCCAGTACTTC.

The chain has TRBV6-6 and TRBJ2-3; no clear D. The CDR3 is 13 residues long. CDR1 is MNHNY, CDR2 SVGAGI, per germline (reference sequence). Trimming shortened V by 5 bases and J by 1 base, and 7 bases separated the two germline ends. CDR3 amino acids: CASSKRGTDTQYF. Written as DNA, the CDR3 is TGTGCCAGCAGTAAACGGGGCACAGATACGCAGTATTTT.

The gene calls are TRBV2 and TRBJ1-5; 7 nucleotides align to TRBD1. J lost 6 bases, V lost 8 bases, and 13 bases had no gene match. The CDR3 has 15 amino acids. Germline V CDR1 and CDR2: SNHLY, FYNNEI. DNA for the CDR3: TGTGCCAGCCAGTCGACAGGGAGTCACAGTCAGCCCCAGCATTTT. Encoded protein: CASQSTGSHSQPQHF.

In regard to this clonotype: The junction and the germline gene differ at one end; a read error may be behind it. V is TRBV7-2 and J is TRBJ2-7, with TRBD1 as a possible D gene (5 bases). Germline-derived CDR1 and CDR2 are SGHTA and FQGNSA. The CDR3 covers 14 residues. As DNA, the CDR3 is TGTGCCAGCAGCTTAGAAGGGGCTTCCTGCGAGCAGTACTTC. Encoded protein: CASSLEGASCEQYF. Filled out from reference TRBV7-2 and TRBJ2-7, the complete variable domain reads GAGVSQSPSNKVTEKGKDVELRCDPISGHTALYWYRQSLGQGLEFLIYFQGNSAPDKSGLPSDRFSAERTGGSVSTLTIQRTQQEDSAVYLCASSLEGASCEQYFGPGTRLTVT.

V gene TRBV29-1 combines with J gene TRBJ2-7; D ambiguous. CDR3 length equals 15 residues. V was clipped by 4 bases and J by 0 bases, with 16 bases between them. Looked up from germline, CDR1 is SQVTM and CDR2 is ANQGSEA. The CDR3: CSVGPLQAHSYEQYF. The CDR3 DNA sequence: TGCAGCGTTGGGCCGCTCCAGGCCCACTCCTACGAGCAGTACTTC.

This chain joins TRBV7-2 and TRBJ1-2, with TRBD1 as a possible D gene (5 bases). The germline V gene encodes CDR1 SGHTA and CDR2 FQGNSA. This CDR3 comprises 15 residues. Trimming removed 4 bases from V and 6 bases from J, with 18 bases in between. CDR3 nucleotide sequence: TGTGCCAGCAGCTCCGTTGGGGGGAGTAGGGATGGCTACACCTTC. It codes for CASSSVGGSRDGYTF.

Comment on this clonotype: At one of its ends the junction is not consistent with the germline gene, which may arise from a read error. This sequence joins TRBV11-2 and TRBJ2-4; 7 positions match TRBD1. Gene TRBJ2-7 matches the end of the DNA better, so the J call may be wrong. Germline CDR1 reads SGHAT; CDR2 reads FQNNGV. The CDR3 covers 15 residues. Here the CDR3 reads CACRDTRDSIYEQYF. CDR3 DNA: TGTGCCTGCAGGGACACAAGGGACAGCATATACGAGCAGTACTTC.

The gene calls are TRBV6-1 and TRBJ2-4, with 7 bases that match TRBD1. The CDR3 runs to 12 residues. The trim removed 6 bases at V and 8 bases at J, leaving 4 bases unmatched. Germline loops: CDR1 MNHNS, CDR2 SASEGT. CDR3 sequence reads: CASRPTGHIQYF. In nucleotides, the CDR3 is TGTGCCAGCAGACCGACAGGGCACATTCAGTACTTC.

The CDR3 sequence: CASSQVDRIPYGYTF. CDR3 in DNA: TGTGCCAGCAGCCAAGTCGACAGGATCCCTTATGGCTACACCTTC. V gene TRBV3-1 combines with J gene TRBJ1-2; D is perhaps TRBD1 (6 bases). The ends were cut back, 1 base at V and 5 bases at J, with 14 bases in the middle. CDR1 and CDR2 from the germline V gene are LGHDT and YNNKEL (reference sequence). CDR3 length equals 15 residues.

The rearrangement joins TRBV4-2 to TRBJ2-1; a possible D gene is TRBD2 (5 bases). Germline CDR1 is LGHNA and CDR2 is YNFKEQ. V was shortened by 5 bases and J by 10 bases, with 21 bases between the two germline ends. CDR3 length: 15 amino acids. The CDR3 here is CASSKLYPTSPEQFF. DNA for the CDR3: TGTGCCAGCAGCAAACTGTACCCAACTAGTCCCGAGCAGTTCTTC.

V gene TRBV3-1 combines with J gene TRBJ1-4; D gene unclear. Trimming cost V 1 base and J 8 bases, with 14 bases left between them. Germline lookup yields CDR1 LGHDT and CDR2 YNNKEL (reference sequence). The CDR3 runs 15 residues. The CDR3 loop reads CASSQVAGREEKLFF. The DNA for the CDR3 is TGTGCCAGCAGCCAAGTGGCGGGCCGAGAAGAAAAACTGTTTTTT.

The gene calls are TRBV3-1 and TRBJ2-3; D assignment may be TRBD1 or TRBD2 (5 bases each). The CDR3 length is 12 residues. CDR1 LGHDT and CDR2 YNNKEL come from the germline V gene (reference sequence). Trimming took 2 bases from V and 9 from J, leaving 9 bases between them. The CDR3 bases are TGTGCCAGCAGCCAATATGGGGACACGCAGTATTTT. Its protein is CASSQYGDTQYF.

This chain's CDR3 is CASSAQPRTEAFF. The CDR3 DNA reads as TGTGCCAGCAGCGCACAGCCGAGGACTGAAGCTTTCTTT. This chain joins TRBV7-3 and TRBJ1-1, with no clear D. The CDR3 spans 13 residues. V gave up 5 bases and J gave up 5 bases, with 12 bases separating them. Germline CDR1 reads SGHTA; CDR2 reads FQGTGA.

The CDR3 sequence: CASSQDTSREQFF. The CDR3 bases are TGCGCCAGCAGCCAAGATACATCCCGTGAGCAGTTCTTC. The chain is built from TRBV4-3 and TRBJ2-1; D call uncertain. CDR1 is LGHNA, CDR2 YSLEER, per germline. V was trimmed by 0 bases and J by 9 bases, leaving 9 bases between them. This CDR3 has 13 amino acids.

The gene calls are TRBV7-2 and TRBJ2-3; possibly TRBD2 for D (5 bases). This CDR3 comprises 13 residues. Germline CDR1 is SGHTA and CDR2 is FQGNSA. V lost 0 bases to trimming and J lost 8 bases, with 9 bases between them. The CDR3 region has the DNA TGTGCCAGCAGCTTAGCGGGAGAAGGTACGCAGTATTTT. Its translation is CASSLAGEGTQYF.

This clonotype was counted a few times. The rearrangement uses TRBV9 and TRBJ2-2, with TRBD2 as a possible D gene (5 bases). CDR3 length: 15 amino acids. V lost 3 bases and J 7 bases, leaving 16 bases between the germline ends. The germline CDR1 and CDR2 sequences are SGDLS and YYNGEE. Written as DNA, the CDR3 is TGTGCCAGCAGCGCCCTGGGTAGCGCGGGCGGGGAGCTGTTTTTT. It translates to CASSALGSAGGELFF.

The chain carries TRBV12-3 or TRBV12-4 and TRBJ1-2; 7 nucleotides match TRBD1. The CDR3 is 12 amino acids. Losses at the gene ends were 5 bases for V and 10 bases for J; bases not matched to a gene: 7. CDR3 nucleotide sequence: TGTGCCAGCAGTCGACAGGGCTATACCTACACCTTC. Amino acids: CASSRQGYTYTF.

This clonotype occurred a few times. The chain is built from TRBV25-1 and TRBJ2-1, with 8 bases matching TRBD2. The V gene end was trimmed by 1 base and the J gene end by 2 bases; junction bases not matched to a gene: 10. There are 18 residues in the CDR3. Germline V gene data show CDR1 as MGHDK and CDR2 as SYGVNS. This chain's CDR3 is CASSEFRSGGGTYNEQFF. The CDR3, as DNA: TGTGCCAGCAGTGAATTTAGGAGCGGGGGTGGGACCTACAATGAGCAGTTCTTC.